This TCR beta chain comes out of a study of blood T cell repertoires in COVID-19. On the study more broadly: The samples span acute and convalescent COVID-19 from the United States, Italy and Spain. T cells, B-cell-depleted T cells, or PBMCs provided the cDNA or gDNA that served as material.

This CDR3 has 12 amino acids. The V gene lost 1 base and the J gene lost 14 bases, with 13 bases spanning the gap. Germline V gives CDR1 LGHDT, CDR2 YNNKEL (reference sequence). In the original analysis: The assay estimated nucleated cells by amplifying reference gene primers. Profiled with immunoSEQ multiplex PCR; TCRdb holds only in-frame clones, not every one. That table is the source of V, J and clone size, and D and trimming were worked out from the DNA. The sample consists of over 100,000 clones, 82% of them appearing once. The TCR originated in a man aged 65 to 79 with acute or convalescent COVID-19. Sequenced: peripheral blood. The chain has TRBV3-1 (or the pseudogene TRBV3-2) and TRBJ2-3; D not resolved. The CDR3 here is CASSQGWLVLYF. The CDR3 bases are TGTGCCAGCAGCCAAGGCTGGCTAGTCTTGTATTTT.